These 26 T cell receptor beta chains share one sample of origin, sequenced in a study of CD8 T cells in ankylosing spondylitis. TCRdb re-derived calls from the 5' RACE reads in MiXCR, one entry per CDR3 protein. This table has 100,000 or so distinct CDR3 sequences, 24% appearing once. The sample consisted of synovial fluid, either unsorted or a sorted T cell fraction (not recorded which). These receptors were obtained from a male donor with ankylosing spondylitis.

This clonotype was counted a few times. This sequence joins TRBV7-2 and TRBJ2-2; possibly TRBD2 for D (6 bases). Germline CDR1 SGHTA, CDR2 FQGNSA. Trimming took 3 bases from V and 4 from J, leaving 12 bases between them. CDR3 length equals 15 residues. CDR3 residues: CASSFPAGGTGELFF. The CDR3 nucleotides are TGTGCCAGCAGCTTCCCAGCGGGCGGCACCGGGGAGCTGTTTTTT.

This clonotype was seen a few times. The chain uses TRBV12-3 or TRBV12-4 and TRBJ2-7; D possibly uses TRBD1 or TRBD2 (5 bases each). The V end lost 2 bases, the J end lost 4 bases, and 9 bases lay between the germline ends. This CDR3 is 13 amino acids long. The CDR3 bases are TGTGCCAGCAGTTTACATGGGGGATACGAGCAGTACGTC. Translated, it gives CASSLHGGYEQYV.

This clonotype was counted only a few times. The chain employs TRBV3-1 and TRBJ2-7, with D unresolved. CDR3 length: 11 residues. Per germline, CDR1 LGHDT and CDR2 YNNKEL (reference sequence). Trimming pared 1 base from V and 6 bases from J, leaving 4 bases between. The CDR3 bases are TGTGCCAGCAGCCAAGGGGGCGAGCAGTACTTC. Protein product: CASSQGGEQYF.

This clonotype showed up many times. V is TRBV10-1 and J is TRBJ1-4; D call uncertain. V was pared by 2 bases and J by 3 bases, with 7 bases between. The germline gives CDR1 WNHNN, CDR2 SYGVQD (reference sequence). The CDR3 has 14 residues. Written as DNA, the CDR3 is TGCGCCAGCAGTGAGGGGCAGCCTAATGAAAAACTGTTTTTT. Translating gives CASSEGQPNEKLFF.

CDR3 protein: CASSQRDRLNYGYTF. The CDR3 region has the DNA TGTGCCAGCAGCCAAAGGGACAGGCTGAACTATGGCTACACCTTC. The chain is built from TRBV3-1 and TRBJ1-2; 8 bases match TRBD1. In germline, CDR1 is LGHDT, CDR2 YNNKEL (reference sequence). This CDR3 is 15 amino acids long. V gave up 2 bases and J gave up 2 bases; unmatched junction bases: 4.

In its sample, this clonotype was seen many times. The chain couples TRBV24-1 to TRBJ2-2; 7 bases fit TRBD1. The germline CDR1 and CDR2 sequences are KGHDR and SFDVKD. The CDR3 is made up of 16 amino acids. The V gene end was trimmed by 3 bases and the J gene end by 4 bases; junction bases not matched to a gene: 7. The CDR3 spells CATSDVIKGATGELFF. CDR3 nucleotide sequence: TGTGCCACCAGTGATGTGATTAAGGGGGCCACCGGGGAGCTGTTTTTT.

This clonotype was picked up a small number of times. The chain employs TRBV9 and TRBJ2-3; weak D call: TRBD2 (6 bases). The CDR3 loop spans 14 amino acids. The V gene's germline CDR1 is SGDLS and CDR2 YYNGEE. Trimming cost V 1 base and J 5 bases, with 11 bases left between them. CDR3 DNA sequence: TGTGCCAGCAGCGTATTACTAGCCCAAGATACGCAGTATTTT. Its protein is CASSVLLAQDTQYF.

The chain recombines TRBV5-4 with TRBJ1-1, with a tentative D call TRBD1 (6 bases). Germline V CDR1 and CDR2: SGHNT, YYREEE (reference sequence). The V gene lost 3 bases and the J gene lost 5 bases, with 17 bases spanning the gap. This CDR3 comprises 15 residues. The chain's CDR3 is CASSSPGGPRTEAFF. The CDR3 DNA follows: TGTGCCAGCAGCTCCCCGGGGGGGCCGCGGACTGAAGCTTTCTTT.

This clonotype was seen many times. Written as DNA, the CDR3 is TGCAGTGCTAGGGTCAGTTTTGGACAGGGTTTTCATTACGAGCAGTACTTC. Encoded protein: CSARVSFGQGFHYEQYF. This sequence joins TRBV20-1 and TRBJ2-7; 8 bases map to TRBD1. The ends lost 3 bases at V and 4 bases at J; junction bases unmatched: 17. The CDR3 loop spans 17 amino acids. In germline, CDR1 is DFQATT, CDR2 SNEGSKA (reference sequence).

This rearrangement joins TRBV24-1 to TRBJ2-3; TRBD2 matches at 8 bases. In germline, CDR1 is KGHDR, CDR2 SFDVKD. CDR3 size: 17 residues. V was clipped by 5 bases and J by 0 bases; unmatched bases: 9. The CDR3 loop is CATSGSGSFLSTDTQYF. The DNA for the CDR3 is TGTGCCACCAGTGGAAGCGGGAGCTTCCTCAGCACAGATACGCAGTATTTT.

V is TRBV12-3 or TRBV12-4 and J is TRBJ1-2, with 9 bases matching TRBD1. Germline trimming cut 4 bases from V and 2 bases from J; bases unmatched to any gene: 8. The CDR3 loop spans 16 amino acids. CDR3 amino acids: CASSSTGTGSNYGYTF. As DNA, the CDR3 is TGTGCCAGCAGTTCCACCGGGACAGGGTCCAACTATGGCTACACCTTC.

J is TRBJ2-1 and V is TRBV5-1; D tentatively reads TRBD1 or TRBD2 (6 bases each). The CDR3 is 15 amino acids. With 4 bases removed from V and 0 bases from J, the gap between germline ends came to 11 bases. Germline V gene sequence: CDR1 SGHRS, CDR2 YFSETQ. CDR3 coding DNA: TGCGCCAGCAGCGGAGGGGGGTACTCCTACAATGAGCAGTTCTTC. This translates into CASSGGGYSYNEQFF.

This clonotype was observed a handful of times. This sequence joins TRBV6-1 and TRBJ2-4; 12 bases align to TRBD2. The CDR3 has 16 amino acids. Germline CDR1 is MNHNS and CDR2 is SASEGT. V was clipped by 4 bases and J by 11 bases; unmatched bases: 12. The CDR3 nucleotides read TGTGCCAGCAGTGCCAACCCTAGCGGGAGGGCCCGCGTTCAGTACTTC. This sequence encodes CASSANPSGRARVQYF.

This clonotype was counted a few times. The chain is built from TRBV20-1 and TRBJ1-1; no clear D gene. With 0 bases removed from V and 9 bases from J, the gap between germline ends came to 17 bases. The CDR3 length is 14 residues. The germline V gene encodes CDR1 DFQATT and CDR2 SNEGSKA (reference sequence). The CDR3 bases are TGCAGTGCTAGAGATCCGGGCACACCACTGAAAGCTTTCTTT. Translation: CSARDPGTPLKAFF.

This clonotype was counted ten times or more. The chain is built from TRBV14 and TRBJ2-3; D gene uncertain. Trimming cost V 2 bases and J 6 bases, with 24 bases left between them. The length of the CDR3 is 18 residues. CDR1 and CDR2 (germline): SGHDN, FVKESK. Here the CDR3 DNA reads TGTGCCAGCAGCCAAAAGATATCTAGTTACACCACAGCGGATACGCAGTATTTT. Its protein is CASSQKISSYTTADTQYF.

This clonotype was seen many times. This rearrangement joins TRBV27 to TRBJ1-6; D is possibly TRBD1 (6 bases). This CDR3 is 15 amino acids long. Germline V gene lookup returns CDR1 MNHEY and CDR2 SMNVEV (reference sequence). Trimming left V 6 bases short and J 7 bases short, with 16 bases between. The DNA of the CDR3 is TGTGCCAGCAGATCGAGGGGGGCGCAGAATTCACCCCTCCACTTT. It is translated as CASRSRGAQNSPLHF.

This clonotype has a handful of counts. The chain recombines TRBV7-2 with TRBJ2-1; 7 bases fit TRBD2. CDR1 and CDR2 (germline): SGHTA, FQGNSA. V gave up 2 bases and J gave up 5 bases; unmatched junction bases: 9. This CDR3 contains 16 residues. CDR3 sequence reads: CASSLWGGSTHNEQFF. As DNA, the CDR3 is TGTGCCAGCAGCTTATGGGGCGGGAGTACCCACAATGAGCAGTTCTTC.

This clonotype was detected a few times. The gene calls are TRBV6-5 and TRBJ2-5; D is uncertain. Between the trimmed V and J ends, which lost 5 bases and 5 bases, there was a span of 9 bases. The germline gives CDR1 MNHEY, CDR2 SVGAGI. The CDR3 is made up of 12 amino acids. The chain's CDR3 is CASSRPLETQYF. For the CDR3, the DNA is TGTGCCAGCAGTCGACCGCTTGAGACCCAGTACTTC.

The chain employs TRBV5-1 and TRBJ2-3; D unclear. V lost 5 bases and J 0 bases, leaving 10 bases between the germline ends. The germline CDR1 and CDR2 sequences are SGHRS and YFSETQ. CDR3 size: 14 residues. CDR3 nucleotides: TGCGCCAGCAGGAGCGAAACTAGCACAGATACGCAGTATTTT. Translated: CASRSETSTDTQYF.

V is TRBV7-9 and J is TRBJ2-7, with a tentative D call TRBD1 (6 bases). The ends were cut back, 8 bases at V and 2 bases at J, with 7 bases in the middle. This CDR3 region has 11 residues. Germline V CDR1 and CDR2: SEHNR, FQNEAQ (reference sequence). The chain's CDR3 is CASEGAYEQYF. CDR3 bases: TGTGCCAGCGAGGGGGCCTACGAGCAGTACTTC.

This chain joins TRBV5-5 and TRBJ1-5, with 8 nucleotides matching TRBD1. J was trimmed by 4 bases and V by 1 base; bases with no gene match: 4. Germline loops: CDR1 SGHKS, CDR2 YYEKEE (reference sequence). The CDR3 is 15 residues long. CDR3 sequence: CASSLNWDRNQPQHF. The CDR3 nucleotides are TGTGCCAGCAGCTTGAATTGGGACAGGAATCAGCCCCAGCATTTT.

The chain joins TRBV15 to TRBJ2-5; 7 bases match TRBD2. The CDR3 covers 13 residues. V lost 8 bases and J lost 5; bases outside the gene matches: 8. CDR1 and CDR2 (germline): LNHNV, YYDKDF (reference sequence). The CDR3 spells CATSGAGEETQYF. CDR3 sequence (DNA): TGTGCCACCTCCGGGGCGGGAGAGGAGACCCAGTACTTC.

This clonotype was observed a handful of times. The genes are TRBV24-1 and TRBJ1-5, with D possibly matching TRBD1 (6 bases). Germline lookup yields CDR1 KGHDR and CDR2 SFDVKD. Trimming pared 5 bases from V and 1 base from J, leaving 14 bases between. This CDR3 spans 16 amino acids. CDR3 sequence: CATSGQRGASNQPQHF. CDR3 in DNA: TGTGCCACCAGTGGGCAACGGGGGGCCAGCAATCAGCCCCAGCATTTT.

This clonotype was recorded many times. The chain links TRBV7-6 to TRBJ2-2; the D gene is possibly TRBD1 (5 bases). Between the trimmed V and J ends, which lost 5 bases and 7 bases, there was a span of 20 bases. CDR1 is SGHVS, CDR2 FNYEAQ, per germline. This CDR3 region has 16 residues. The CDR3 spells CASSLKAGHLFGELFF. CDR3 nucleotides: TGTGCCAGCAGCCTAAAGGCAGGGCATTTGTTCGGGGAGCTGTTTTTT.

The V gene is TRBV6-2 or TRBV6-3, the J gene TRBJ2-5, with no clear D. This CDR3 spans 15 amino acids. Trimming took 2 bases from V and 5 from J, leaving 15 bases between them. The germline V gene encodes CDR1 MNHEY and CDR2 SVGEGT. CDR3 sequence reads: CASSYLIEEPETQYF. The CDR3, as DNA: TGTGCCAGCAGTTACCTAATAGAGGAGCCCGAGACCCAGTACTTC.

This chain uses TRBV7-8 with TRBJ2-1; 10 bases align to TRBD1. CDR1 and CDR2 (germline): SGHVS, FQNEAQ. With V trimmed by 5 bases and J by 0 bases, 4 bases remained unmatched. This CDR3 spans 16 amino acids. The CDR3 DNA sequence: TGTGCCAGCAGCCGGACAGGGGGGAGCTCCTACAATGAGCAGTTCTTC. It translates to CASSRTGGSSYNEQFF.